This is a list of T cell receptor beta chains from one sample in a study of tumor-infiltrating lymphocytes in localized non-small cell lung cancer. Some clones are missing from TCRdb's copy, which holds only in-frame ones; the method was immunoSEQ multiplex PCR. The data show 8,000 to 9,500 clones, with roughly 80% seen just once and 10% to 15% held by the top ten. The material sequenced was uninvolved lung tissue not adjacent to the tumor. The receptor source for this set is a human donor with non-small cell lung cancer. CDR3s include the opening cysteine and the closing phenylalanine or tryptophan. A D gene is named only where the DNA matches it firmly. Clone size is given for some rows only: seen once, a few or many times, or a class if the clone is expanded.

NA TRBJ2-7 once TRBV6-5 CASSSPPRGFYEQYF TGTGCCAGCAGTTCCCCCCCCCGTGGCTTCTACGAGCAGTACTTC
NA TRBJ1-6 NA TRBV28 CASRGPMPYNSPLHF TGTGCCAGCAGAGGACCCATGCCCTATAATTCACCCCTCCACTTT
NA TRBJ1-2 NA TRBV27 CASSLSGNYGYTF TGTGCCAGCAGTTTATCAGGGAACTATGGCTACACCTTC
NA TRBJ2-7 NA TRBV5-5 CASSLGQGHSYEQYF TGTGCCAGCAGCTTGGGGCAGGGCCACTCCTACGAGCAGTACTTC
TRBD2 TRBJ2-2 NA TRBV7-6 CASSLALPGGTNTGELFF TGTGCCAGCAGCTTAGCCCTTCCGGGGGGGACGAACACCGGGGAGCTGTTTTTT
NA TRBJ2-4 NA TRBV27 CASSPTTLGENIQYF TGTGCCAGCAGTCCAACAACCTTGGGTGAAAACATTCAGTACTTC
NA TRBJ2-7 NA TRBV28 CASRVAGVRNEQYF TGTGCCAGCAGGGTTGCCGGGGTGAGGAACGAGCAGTACTTC
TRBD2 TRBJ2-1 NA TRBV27 CASSLLAGFNEQFF TGTGCCAGCAGTTTACTAGCGGGCTTCAATGAGCAGTTCTTC
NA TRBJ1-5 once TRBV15 CATSRVRDSNQPQHF TGTGCCACCAGCAGGGTCAGGGATAGCAATCAGCCCCAGCATTTT
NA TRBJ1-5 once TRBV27 CASSLSAGSNQPQHF TGTGCCAGCAGTTTATCAGCCGGGAGCAATCAGCCCCAGCATTTT
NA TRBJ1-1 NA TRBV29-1 CSGVIRGLNTEAFF TGCAGCGGGGTTATCCGGGGCCTGAACACTGAAGCTTTCTTT
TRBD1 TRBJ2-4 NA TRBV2 CASSPQGANIQYF TGTGCCAGCAGCCCACAGGGGGCAAACATTCAGTACTTC
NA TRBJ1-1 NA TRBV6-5 CASSYSWGAENTEAFF TGTGCCAGCAGTTACTCTTGGGGCGCGGAGAACACTGAAGCTTTCTTT
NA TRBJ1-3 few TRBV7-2 CASSTGPSSGNTIYF TGTGCCAGCAGCACCGGTCCTAGCTCTGGAAACACCATATATTTT
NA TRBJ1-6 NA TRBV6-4 CASTNNPGNSPLHF TGTGCCAGCACGAACAACCCGGGGAATTCACCCCTCCACTTT
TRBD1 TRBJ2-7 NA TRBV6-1 CASRPGQVDRYEQYF TGTGCCAGCAGACCGGGACAGGTTGATCGGTACGAGCAGTACTTC
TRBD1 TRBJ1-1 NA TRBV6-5 CASREQGARTEAFF TGTGCCAGCAGAGAGCAGGGGGCGCGGACTGAAGCTTTCTTT
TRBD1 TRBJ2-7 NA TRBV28 CASRVPGQGERYEQYF TGTGCCAGCAGAGTTCCGGGACAGGGAGAACGCTACGAGCAGTACTTC
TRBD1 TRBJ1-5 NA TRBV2 CASRRGQVSNQPQHF TGTGCCAGCAGGCGTGGACAGGTTAGCAATCAGCCCCAGCATTTT
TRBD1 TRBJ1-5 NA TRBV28 CASSWTGGRQPQHF TGTGCCAGCAGTTGGACAGGGGGCCGTCAGCCCCAGCATTTT
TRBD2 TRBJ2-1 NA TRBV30 CAWSVSGSIDNEQFF TGTGCCTGGAGTGTAAGCGGGAGTATTGACAATGAGCAGTTCTTC
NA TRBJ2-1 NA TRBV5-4 CASSSRQRSYNEQFF TGTGCCAGCAGTTCCAGACAGAGATCCTACAATGAGCAGTTCTTC
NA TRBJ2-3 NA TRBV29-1 CSVMKGGITDTQYF TGCAGCGTTATGAAGGGGGGCATTACAGATACGCAGTATTTT
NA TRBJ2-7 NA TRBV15 CATSRGLQGSYEQYF TGTGCCACCAGCAGAGGGCTACAGGGTTCCTACGAGCAGTACTTC
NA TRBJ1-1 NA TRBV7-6 CASSLEGNTEAFF TGTGCCAGCAGCTTAGAGGGCAACACTGAAGCTTTCTTT
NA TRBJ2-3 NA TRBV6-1 CASTLEGFADTQYF TGTGCCAGCACTCTGGAGGGGTTCGCAGATACGCAGTATTTT
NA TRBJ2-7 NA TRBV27 CASSLSRVGEQYF TGTGCCAGCAGTTTATCGAGGGTAGGCGAGCAGTACTTC
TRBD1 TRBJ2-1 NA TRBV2 CASIPDRGGGEQFF TGTGCCAGCATCCCGGACAGGGGAGGAGGTGAGCAGTTCTTC
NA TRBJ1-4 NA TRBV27 CASRSAGASNEKLFF TGTGCCAGCAGGTCAGCGGGGGCGTCGAATGAAAAACTGTTTTTT
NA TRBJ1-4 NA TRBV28 CASSQQGANEKLFF TGTGCCAGCAGTCAACAGGGTGCCAATGAAAAACTGTTTTTT
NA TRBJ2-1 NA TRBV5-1 CASKSNNEQFF TGCGCCAGCAAATCTAACAATGAGCAGTTCTTC
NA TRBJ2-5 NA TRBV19 CASIGNGETQYF TGTGCCAGTATCGGGAATGGAGAGACCCAGTACTTC
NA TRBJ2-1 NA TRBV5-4 CASSLKSGYNEQFF TGTGCCAGCAGCTTGAAAAGCGGGTACAATGAGCAGTTCTTC
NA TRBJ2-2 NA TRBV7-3 CASSLGPTNTGELFF TGTGCCAGCAGCTTGGGACCCACGAACACCGGGGAGCTGTTTTTT
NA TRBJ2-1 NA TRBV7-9 CASSFHLQSYNEQFF TGTGCCAGCAGCTTTCATTTGCAATCCTACAATGAGCAGTTCTTC
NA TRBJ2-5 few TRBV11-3 CASSLGAERQETQYF TGTGCCAGCAGCTTAGGAGCGGAGCGCCAAGAGACCCAGTACTTC
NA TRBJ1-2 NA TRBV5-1 CASSLQEGYGYTF TGCGCCAGCAGCTTGCAGGAGGGCTATGGCTACACCTTC
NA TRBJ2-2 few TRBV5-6 CASSIQGTGELFF TGTGCCAGCAGCATACAGGGTACCGGGGAGCTGTTTTTT
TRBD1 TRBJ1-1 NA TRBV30 CAWSGGQGGQNTEAFF TGTGCCTGGAGTGGGGGACAGGGTGGACAAAACACTGAAGCTTTCTTT
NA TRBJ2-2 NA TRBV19 CAVQVSGAGELFF TGTGCCGTACAGGTTTCGGGGGCCGGGGAGCTGTTTTTT
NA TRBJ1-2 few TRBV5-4 CASSLAGPSSLTNYGYTF TGTGCCAGCAGCTTGGCGGGGCCCTCTTCCCTTACTAACTATGGCTACACCTTC
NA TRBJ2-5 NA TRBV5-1 CASVPGSTQETQYF TGCGCCAGCGTACCTGGGTCTACCCAAGAGACCCAGTACTTC
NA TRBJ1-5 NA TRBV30 CAWSARADQPQHF TGTGCCTGGAGTGCCAGGGCGGATCAGCCCCAGCATTTT
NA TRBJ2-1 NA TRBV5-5 CASSFIEDNEQFF TGTGCCAGCAGCTTCATTGAGGACAATGAGCAGTTCTTC
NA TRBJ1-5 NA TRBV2 CASSEMGRDNQPQHF TGTGCCAGCAGTGAAATGGGCAGGGACAATCAGCCCCAGCATTTT
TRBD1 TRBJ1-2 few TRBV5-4 CASSPDRGHGYTF TGTGCCAGCAGCCCGGACAGGGGTCACGGCTACACCTTC